The 17 T cell receptor beta chains listed next were all sequenced from one sample in a study of blood T cell repertoires in COVID-19. Clones were read by immunoSEQ multiplex PCR, and TCRdb kept only the in-frame ones, dropping some. The top ten clones hold more than 8.5% of a sample with some 240,000 clones, 75% to 90% of them seen once. Sequencing was done on a sample of peripheral blood. These receptors were obtained from a woman in her 70s with COVID-19, enrolled during active disease.

The genes are TRBV7-3 and TRBJ1-3; unclear D gene. The CDR3 totals 13 residues. The germline V gene has CDR1 SGHTA and CDR2 FQGTGA. Trimming left V 7 bases short and J 4 bases short, with 11 bases between. The CDR3 nucleotides are TGTGCCAGCACCCCGCCTAGGGGAAACACCATATATTTT. Its protein is CASTPPRGNTIYF.

The J gene is TRBJ2-1, the V gene TRBV5-1, with 9 bases matching TRBD2. The CDR3 loop spans 16 amino acids. Germline assignment: CDR1 SGHRS and CDR2 YFSETQ. The V segment lost 0 bases and the J segment 4 bases; nucleotides outside the gene matches: 5. The CDR3 DNA is TGCGCCAGCAGCTTGGCCCCTAGCGGGGAATACAATGAGCAGTTCTTC. Protein sequence: CASSLAPSGEYNEQFF.

V and J are TRBV7-9 and TRBJ1-2; the D is unclear. Per germline, CDR1 SEHNR and CDR2 FQNEAQ (reference sequence). CDR3 length: 14 amino acids. Deletions cut 2 bases from V and 0 bases from J, with 7 bases between. The CDR3 DNA follows: TGTGCCAGCAGCTTATCCTCAGCTAACTATGGCTACACCTTC. The encoded protein is CASSLSSANYGYTF.

The CDR3 sequence: CASSSEGWGSQPQHF. The DNA for the CDR3 is TGTGCCAGCAGCTCGGAGGGCTGGGGGAGTCAGCCCCAGCATTTT. This chain links TRBV6-5 with TRBJ1-5; D might be TRBD1 (5 bases). Trimming cost V 6 bases and J 6 bases, with 18 bases left between them. This CDR3 has 15 residues. In germline, CDR1 is MNHEY, CDR2 SVGAGI.

This clone appeared once. V is TRBV30 and J is TRBJ2-5; unclear D gene. CDR1 is GTSNPN and CDR2 is SVGIG in the germline V gene (reference sequence). The germline V and J ends were trimmed by 0 bases and 4 bases, with 9 bases remaining between them. The CDR3 is 13 residues long. The DNA for the CDR3 is TGTGCCTGGAGTGTACAGCAAGGAGAGACCCAGTACTTC. Its translation: CAWSVQQGETQYF.

This clone was seen a single time. The chain has TRBV5-6 and TRBJ2-7; D is undetermined. This CDR3 is built from 11 residues. Deletions cut 3 bases from V and 4 bases from J, with 5 bases between. Germline loops: CDR1 SGHDT, CDR2 YYEEEE. The CDR3 is CASSYGYEQYF. CDR3 DNA: TGTGCCAGCAGCTACGGGTACGAGCAGTACTTC.

This clone was found a few times. V is TRBV28 and J is TRBJ1-2; TRBD1 is a possible D gene (6 bases). The CDR3 loop spans 12 amino acids. The germline CDR1 and CDR2 sequences are MDHEN and SYDVKM. Trimming took off 7 bases at V and 7 bases at J, with 13 bases between the two ends. CDR3 sequence: CASIGGFRGYTF. For the CDR3, the DNA is TGTGCCAGCATAGGGGGATTTCGTGGCTACACCTTC.

This chain connects TRBV28 to TRBJ1-5; no reliable D call. The CDR3 is 14 amino acids. The V end lost 2 bases, the J end lost 4 bases, and 9 bases lay between the germline ends. Germline V lookup: CDR1 MDHEN, CDR2 SYDVKM. Here the CDR3 DNA reads TGTGCCAGCAGTTTAGGAGACGGTAATCAGCCCCAGCATTTT. Protein sequence: CASSLGDGNQPQHF.

The rearrangement links TRBV7-3 to TRBJ2-7; D not resolved. Trimming stripped 5 bases from V and 6 bases from J, with 11 bases between. CDR1 is SGHTA, CDR2 FQGTGA, per germline. The CDR3 spans 12 residues. CDR3 sequence: CASSPQHGEQYF. In DNA, the CDR3 is TGTGCCAGCAGCCCCCAACATGGCGAGCAGTACTTC.

The chain links TRBV19 to TRBJ2-5, with 8 nucleotides matching TRBD1. The length of the CDR3 is 13 residues. Germline trimming cut 5 bases from V and 5 bases from J; bases unmatched to any gene: 4. The germline CDR1 and CDR2 sequences are LNHDA and SQIVND (reference sequence). DNA for the CDR3: TGTGCCAGTAGTCCCGGGGACAGGGAGACCCAGTACTTC. Encoded protein: CASSPGDRETQYF. Based on the CDR3 plus reference TRBV19 and TRBJ2-5, the full variable domain is DGGITQSPKYLFRKEGQNVTLSCEQNLNHDAMYWYRQDPGQGLRLIYYSQIVNDFQKGDIAEGYSVSREKKESFPLTVTSAQKNPTAFYLCASSPGDRETQYFGPGTRLLVL.

This chain uses TRBV28 with TRBJ2-2; 8 positions match TRBD2. Germline values: CDR1 MDHEN, CDR2 SYDVKM. The CDR3 has 14 amino acids. Trimming removed 7 bases from V and 3 bases from J; junction bases left unmatched: 4. The CDR3 DNA reads as TGTGCCAGCATAGCGGGACAAGACACCGGGGAGCTGTTTTTT. It codes for CASIAGQDTGELFF. Full variable domain (outside the CDR3, taken from reference TRBV28 and TRBJ2-2): DVKVTQSSRYLVKRTGEKVFLECVQDMDHENMFWYRQDPGLGLRLIYFSYDVKMKEKGDIPEGYSVSREKKERFSLILESASTNQTSMYLCASIAGQDTGELFFGEGSRLTVL.

The CDR3, as DNA: TGTGCCAGCAGCGCAGAATATAGCAATCAGCCCCAGCATTTT. It translates to CASSAEYSNQPQHF. V gene TRBV2 combines with J gene TRBJ1-5; the D is unclear. CDR3 size: 14 residues. The germline V and J ends were trimmed by 6 bases and 0 bases, with 9 bases remaining between them. Per germline, CDR1 SNHLY and CDR2 FYNNEI.

This clone has just one count. The V gene is TRBV11-2, the J gene TRBJ1-5; 7 bases match TRBD1. This CDR3 region has 17 residues. The junction had 10 bases not matched to a gene; V was cut back by 5 bases and J by 0 bases. CDR1 and CDR2 from the germline V gene are SGHAT and FQNNGV. The CDR3 DNA is TGTGCCAGCAGCCTCGGGACAGATACCTATAGCAATCAGCCCCAGCATTTT. Translating gives CASSLGTDTYSNQPQHF. Based on the CDR3 plus reference TRBV11-2 and TRBJ1-5, the full variable domain is EAGVAQSPRYKIIEKRQSVAFWCNPISGHATLYWYQQILGQGPKLLIQFQNNGVVDDSQLPKDRFSAERLKGVDSTLKIQPAKLEDSAVYLCASSLGTDTYSNQPQHFGDGTRLSIL.

The chain carries TRBV18 and TRBJ1-1; 8 positions match TRBD1. The CDR3 runs to 14 residues. CDR1 KGHSH and CDR2 LQKENI come from the germline V gene. Trimming took 4 bases from V and 5 from J; bases not matched to a gene: 6. The CDR3 DNA reads as TGTGCCAGCTCACGACAGGGGTGGGGGACTGAAGCTTTCTTT. This codes for CASSRQGWGTEAFF.

The V and J genes are TRBV28 and TRBJ2-7; weak D call: TRBD1 (7 bases). Deletions cut 7 bases from V and 1 base from J, with 11 bases between. Germline lookup yields CDR1 MDHEN and CDR2 SYDVKM. The CDR3 is 13 residues long. CDR3 region: CASNSGGSYEQYF. The CDR3 DNA reads TGTGCCAGCAATTCAGGGGGGTCCTACGAGCAGTACTTC.

The rearrangement joins TRBV29-1 to TRBJ1-4, with 10 bases fitting TRBD1. CDR3 length equals 12 residues. The germline V gene has CDR1 SQVTM and CDR2 ANQGSEA. V was pared by 7 bases and J by 8 bases, with 4 bases of the junction left unmatched. CDR3 nucleotide sequence: TGCAGCGGCCGGGACAGGGGAGAAAAACTGTTTTTT. Amino acids: CSGRDRGEKLFF.

This rearrangement joins TRBV27 to TRBJ2-7; possibly TRBD2 for D (5 bases). CDR3 length: 15 amino acids. Looked up from germline, CDR1 is MNHEY and CDR2 is SMNVEV (reference sequence). The V end was cut by 2 bases, the J end by 0 bases, with 11 bases between. CDR3 sequence reads: CASSLGRAASYEQYF. CDR3 coding DNA: TGTGCCAGCAGTTTAGGGCGGGCCGCCTCCTACGAGCAGTACTTC.